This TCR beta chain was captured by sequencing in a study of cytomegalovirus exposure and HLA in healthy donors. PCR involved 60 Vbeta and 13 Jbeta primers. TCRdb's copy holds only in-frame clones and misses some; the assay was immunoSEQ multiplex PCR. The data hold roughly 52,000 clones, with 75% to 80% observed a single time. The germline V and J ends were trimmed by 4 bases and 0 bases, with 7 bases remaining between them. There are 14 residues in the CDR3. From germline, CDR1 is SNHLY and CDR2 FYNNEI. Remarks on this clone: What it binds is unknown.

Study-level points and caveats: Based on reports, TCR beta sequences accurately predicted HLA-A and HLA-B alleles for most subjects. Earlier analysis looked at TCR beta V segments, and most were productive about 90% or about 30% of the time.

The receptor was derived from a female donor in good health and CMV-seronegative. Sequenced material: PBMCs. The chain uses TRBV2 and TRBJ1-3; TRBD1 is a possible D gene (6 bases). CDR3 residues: CASSVDSSGNTIYF. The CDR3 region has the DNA TGTGCCAGCAGTGTGGACAGCTCTGGAAACACCATATATTTT.